This T cell receptor (beta chain) was found in a study of T cell responses to AZD1222 COVID-19 vaccine. Broader study findings: Unmutated variant regions reportedly attract nearly half of all spike-specific TCRs. Most donors were white British and more were female, and clonal diversity was possibly underestimated.

The CDR3 is 15 residues long. Trimming removed 0 bases from V and 5 bases from J, with 10 bases in between. Germline CDR1 MNHEY, CDR2 SVGAGI. This clone has just one count. Its antigen is currently unknown. Assay: immunoSEQ multiplex PCR; the TCRdb copy retains only in-frame clones and omits some. The sample has around 110,000 clones; roughly nine tenths are singletons. Investigators merged groups given second doses at roughly 4 or roughly 12 weeks. Sample: peripheral blood, taken 28 days after the second AZD1222 dose. The V and J genes are TRBV6-5 and TRBJ1-4, with a weak D call TRBD1 (5 bases). The source of this sequence is an adult who received the AZD1222 COVID-19 vaccine. CDR3 DNA sequence: TGTGCCAGCAGTTACTCGCGGCAGGGAAATGAAAAACTGTTTTTT. Amino acids: CASSYSRQGNEKLFF.